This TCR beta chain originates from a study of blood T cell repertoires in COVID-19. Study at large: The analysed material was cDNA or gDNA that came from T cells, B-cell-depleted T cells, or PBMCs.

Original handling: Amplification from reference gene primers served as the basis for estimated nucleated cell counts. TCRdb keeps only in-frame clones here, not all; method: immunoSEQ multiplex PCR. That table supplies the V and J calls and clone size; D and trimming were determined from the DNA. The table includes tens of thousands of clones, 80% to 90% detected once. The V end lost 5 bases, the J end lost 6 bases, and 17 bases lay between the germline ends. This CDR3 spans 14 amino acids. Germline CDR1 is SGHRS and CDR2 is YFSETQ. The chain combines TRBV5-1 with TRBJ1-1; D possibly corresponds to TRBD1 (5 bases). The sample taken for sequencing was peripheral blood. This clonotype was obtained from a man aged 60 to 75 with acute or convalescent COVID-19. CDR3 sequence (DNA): TGCGCCAGCAGTCTCGGGGGGGAGAGGTCTGAAGCTTTCTTT. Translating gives CASSLGGERSEAFF.